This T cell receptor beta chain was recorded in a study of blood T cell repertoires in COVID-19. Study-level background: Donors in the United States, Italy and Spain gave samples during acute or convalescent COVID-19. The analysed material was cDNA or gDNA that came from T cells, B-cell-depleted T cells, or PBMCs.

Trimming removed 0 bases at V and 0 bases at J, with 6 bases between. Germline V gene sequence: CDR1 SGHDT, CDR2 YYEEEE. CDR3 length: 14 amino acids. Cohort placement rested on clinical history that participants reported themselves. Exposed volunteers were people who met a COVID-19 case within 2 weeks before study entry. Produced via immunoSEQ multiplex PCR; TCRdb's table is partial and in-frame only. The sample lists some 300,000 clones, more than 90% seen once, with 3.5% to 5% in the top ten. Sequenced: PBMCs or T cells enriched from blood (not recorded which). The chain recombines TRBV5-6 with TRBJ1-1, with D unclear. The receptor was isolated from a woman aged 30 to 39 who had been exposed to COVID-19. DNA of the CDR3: TGTGCCAGCAGCTTGGCCTCCCTGAACACTGAAGCTTTCTTT. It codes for CASSLASLNTEAFF. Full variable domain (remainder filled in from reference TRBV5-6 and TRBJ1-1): DAGVTQSPTHLIKTRGQQVTLRCSPKSGHDTVSWYQQALGQGPQFIFQYYEEEERQRGNFPDRFSGHQFPNYSSELNVNALLLGDSALYLCASSLASLNTEAFFGQGTRLTVV.